These T cell receptor beta chains were read from a single sample in a study of control samples from healthy donors and cancer patients. Assay: immunoSEQ multiplex PCR; the TCRdb copy retains only in-frame clones and omits some. Found here are roughly 120,000 clones, approximately 91% of them singletons; the top ten hold more than 2.5%. Sequencing was carried out using blood. Receptors were obtained from a man over 45 in good health. CDR3s leave out the opening cysteine and the closing phenylalanine or tryptophan. The order of the fields is J gene, V gene, CDR3 protein.

j_gene: TRBJ2-7
v_gene: TRBV30
CDR3aa: AWIPTPGPHEQY

j_gene: TRBJ2-2
v_gene: TRBV30
CDR3aa: AGPGSTGELF

j_gene: TRBJ2-7
v_gene: TRBV2
CDR3aa: ASRRGTGEVHEQY

j_gene: TRBJ1-4
v_gene: TRBV15
CDR3aa: ATSRDGGGGNEKLF

j_gene: TRBJ2-3
v_gene: TRBV7-3
CDR3aa: ASSQDRADTQY

j_gene: TRBJ1-5
v_gene: TRBV28
CDR3aa: ASSLGQPQH

j_gene: TRBJ1-6
v_gene: TRBV18
CDR3aa: ASSFSRGYNSPLH

j_gene: TRBJ2-7
v_gene: TRBV15
CDR3aa: ATSRGSSSSYEQY

j_gene: TRBJ1-1
v_gene: TRBV11-2
CDR3aa: ASSSQGALNTEAF

j_gene: TRBJ2-7
v_gene: TRBV3-1/TRBV3-2
CDR3aa: ASSQGRLSQY

j_gene: TRBJ1-6
v_gene: TRBV30
CDR3aa: AWSVGGAASPLH

j_gene: TRBJ2-7
v_gene: TRBV3-1/TRBV3-2
CDR3aa: ASSQARISYEQY

j_gene: TRBJ1-2
v_gene: TRBV21-1
CDR3aa: ASSRRTGNYGYT

j_gene: TRBJ2-3
v_gene: TRBV24-1
CDR3aa: ATSDWGLAGPDSYTDTQY

j_gene: TRBJ1-6
v_gene: TRBV18
CDR3aa: ASSPAQGALH

j_gene: TRBJ2-5
v_gene: TRBV11-2
CDR3aa: ASSAHGTGRGQETQY

j_gene: TRBJ2-5
v_gene: TRBV11-2
CDR3aa: ASSLDRIGSETQY

j_gene: TRBJ1-6
v_gene: TRBV2
CDR3aa: ASNETPTRGSPLH

j_gene: TRBJ2-7
v_gene: TRBV7-9
CDR3aa: ASSSAAGGEQY